The 32 T cell receptor beta chains in this list originate from one sample, sequenced in a study of blood T cells in healthy people across ages. The authors ran a second PCR of 7 to 11 cycles using a sample-barcoded 5' primer and a J-beta primer mix. Each CDR3 protein gets one entry after TCRdb re-called the 5' RACE reads with MiXCR. This sample yields more than 1.4 million distinct CDR3 sequences, of which 35% to 45% are seen a single time; under 8% belongs to the top ten. Material: blood. All receptors derive from a woman aged 18 to 35 in good health.

As to this clonotype: This may be a read error, as it is one base from a much larger clone. The V gene is TRBV7-9, the J gene TRBJ2-5; 9 bases fit TRBD1. There are 15 residues in the CDR3. J gave up 2 bases and V 3 bases, and 4 bases lay outside the gene matches. Germline loops: CDR1 SEHNR, CDR2 FQNEAQ (reference sequence). The CDR3 region has the DNA TGTGCCAGCAGCTTTGGGACAGGGCTTCAAGAGACCCAGTACTTC. It codes for CASSFGTGLQETQYF.

This rearrangement joins TRBV6-6 to TRBJ2-1; maybe TRBD1 (6 bases). The J call may be mistaken, given a closer DNA end match to TRBJ2-7. From germline, CDR1 is MNHNY and CDR2 SVGAGI (reference sequence). This CDR3 contains 16 residues. CDR3 nucleotide sequence: TGTGCCAGCAGTTACTCCCCACAGGGCCCCCACTACGAGCAGTACTTC. The encoded protein is CASSYSPQGPHYEQYF.

CDR3: CASSLREPRTDTQYF. The CDR3 DNA is TGCGCCAGCAGCTTGCGGGAGCCTCGCACAGATACGCAGTATTTT. V usage is TRBV5-1 and J usage is TRBJ2-3; D may be TRBD2 (6 bases). CDR1 and CDR2 from the germline V gene are SGHRS and YFSETQ. The V gene lost 1 base and the J gene lost 1 base, with 10 bases spanning the gap. The CDR3 contains 15 residues.

The V gene is TRBV5-1, the J gene TRBJ2-3, with TRBD1 matching over 7 bases. The length of the CDR3 is 15 residues. Germline V gene lookup returns CDR1 SGHRS and CDR2 YFSETQ. V gave up 4 bases and J gave up 6 bases; unmatched junction bases: 11. In DNA form, the CDR3 reads TGCGCCAGCAGCCATACAGGGGCCGTCAAGGATACGCAGTATTTT. Encoded protein: CASSHTGAVKDTQYF. The complete variable domain, with remaining parts taken from reference TRBV5-1 and TRBJ2-3, reads KAGVTQTPRYLIKTRGQQVTLSCSPISGHRSVSWYQQTPGQGLQFLFEYFSETQRNKGNFPGRFSGRQFSNSRSEMNVSTLELGDSALYLCASSHTGAVKDTQYFGPGTRLTVL.

The V and J genes are TRBV9 and TRBJ2-1; 10 bases are a match to TRBD2. The ends lost 2 bases at V and 6 bases at J; junction bases unmatched: 8. Germline CDR1 SGDLS, CDR2 YYNGEE. This CDR3 region has 16 residues. The CDR3 sequence is CASSVRSGGPPNEQFF. In nucleotides, the CDR3 is TGTGCCAGCAGCGTTCGTAGCGGGGGGCCTCCCAATGAGCAGTTCTTC. Full variable domain (missing parts from reference TRBV9 and TRBJ2-1): DSGVTQTPKHLITATGQRVTLRCSPRSGDLSVYWYQQSLDQGLQFLIQYYNGEERAKGNILERFSAQQFPDLHSELNLSSLELGDSALYFCASSVRSGGPPNEQFFGPGTRLTVL.

This chain uses TRBV12-3 or TRBV12-4 with TRBJ1-4; D remains ambiguous. The CDR3 is 14 amino acids. The germline V and J ends were trimmed by 6 bases and 5 bases, with 13 bases remaining between them. The CDR3 region is CASSLGGFNEKLFF. The DNA of the CDR3 is TGTGCCAGCAGCCTGGGAGGGTTCAATGAAAAACTGTTTTTT.

V is TRBV28 and J is TRBJ2-4; D perhaps matches TRBD2 (6 bases). The J call may be incorrect, as the DNA end agrees better with TRBJ2-7. Germline V gene lookup returns CDR1 MDHEN and CDR2 SYDVKM. This CDR3 region has 17 residues. The CDR3 loop is CASSLIRRDSLVDEQYF. The CDR3 region has the DNA TGTGCCAGCAGTTTGATTAGGAGGGATAGCCTAGTCGACGAGCAGTACTTC.

This chain links TRBV2 with TRBJ2-7, with 13 bases fitting TRBD2. The better agreement between TRBJ2-4 and the DNA end casts doubt on the J call. The germline gives CDR1 SNHLY, CDR2 FYNNEI. There are 16 residues in the CDR3. The CDR3 DNA reads as TGTGCCAGCACTCTTACTGGACTAGCGGGAGTGAACATTCAGTACTTC. This translates into CASTLTGLAGVNIQYF.

This chain joins TRBV29-1 and TRBJ1-2, with D perhaps matching TRBD1 (5 bases). The CDR3 is 12 amino acids. The germline CDR1 and CDR2 sequences are SQVTM and ANQGSEA. V lost 2 bases, J lost 5 bases, and 9 bases lay in between. The DNA for the CDR3 is TGCAGCGTTGAAAGGAGGGGTTATGGCTACACCTTC. This codes for CSVERRGYGYTF.

The V call is TRBV20-1, the J call TRBJ2-5; D call uncertain. This CDR3 is 12 amino acids long. Germline CDR1 is DFQATT and CDR2 is SNEGSKA (reference sequence). Trimming stripped 8 bases from V and 2 bases from J, with 12 bases between. CDR3: CSSGITQETQYF. The CDR3 coding sequence is TGCAGTAGTGGGATTACTCAAGAGACCCAGTACTTC.

This clonotype was picked up a small number of times. The chain has TRBV27 and TRBJ2-1; D is unresolved. CDR3 length: 13 residues. Trimming cost V 3 bases and J 5 bases, with 8 bases left between them. The germline CDR1 and CDR2 sequences are MNHEY and SMNVEV (reference sequence). CDR3 DNA: TGTGCCAGCAGTTTGAGCCAGAACAATGAGCAGTTCTTC. Translation gives CASSLSQNNEQFF.

The chain employs TRBV6-1 and TRBJ1-1; maybe TRBD1 (6 bases). The CDR3 is 14 residues long. The V end was cut by 7 bases, the J end by 0 bases, with 12 bases between. The germline V gene has CDR1 MNHNS and CDR2 SASEGT. CDR3 loop: CASTTRGLNTEAFF. Written as DNA, the CDR3 is TGTGCCAGCACTACGCGGGGGCTGAACACTGAAGCTTTCTTT.

This clonotype was detected only a few times. The genes are TRBV12-3 or TRBV12-4 and TRBJ2-5; TRBD2 matches 8 bases. With V trimmed by 5 bases and J by 6 bases, 8 bases remained unmatched. CDR3 length: 14 amino acids. The CDR3 DNA reads as TGTGCCAGCAGTCCGGGAGGGCCTTCTAAGACCCAGTACTTC. This codes for CASSPGGPSKTQYF.

This chain links TRBV12-3 or TRBV12-4 with TRBJ1-2; D might be TRBD1 (6 bases). The CDR3 contains 15 residues. Deletions cut 6 bases from V and 8 bases from J, with 22 bases between. CDR3 DNA sequence: TGTGCCAGCAGCCCAACGGGACAACGTTCCGGGGGCTACACCTTC. It specifies CASSPTGQRSGGYTF.

V usage is TRBV9 and J usage is TRBJ2-4; 7 bases are a match to TRBD2. The J call may be in error: the DNA end matches TRBJ2-5 better. This CDR3 region has 13 residues. Germline CDR1 reads SGDLS; CDR2 reads YYNGEE. CDR3: CASSVGGTETQYF. CDR3 in DNA: TGTGCCAGCAGCGTCGGGGGGACGGAGACCCAGTACTTC.

This rearrangement joins TRBV7-8 to TRBJ2-2, with D possibly matching TRBD2 (6 bases). Per the germline V gene, CDR1 is SGHVS and CDR2 is FQNEAQ. The CDR3 has 16 residues. V was clipped by 3 bases and J by 5 bases, with 16 bases between them. This CDR3 is CASSFRGRILTGELFF. The CDR3 bases are TGTGCCAGCAGCTTTCGAGGGAGGATACTTACCGGGGAGCTGTTTTTT.

The CDR3 reads CAWNLAGSEAFF. As DNA, the CDR3 is TGTGCCTGGAATCTAGCAGGGAGTGAAGCTTTCTTT. The gene calls are TRBV30 and TRBJ1-1; D is perhaps TRBD1 (5 bases). Between the trimmed V and J ends, which lost 4 bases and 7 bases, there was a span of 13 bases. Per the germline V gene, CDR1 is GTSNPN and CDR2 is SVGIG (reference sequence). The CDR3 is made up of 12 amino acids.

This clonotype occurred many times. The V and J genes are TRBV5-1 and TRBJ2-1, with D possibly being TRBD1 (6 bases). V was shortened by 2 bases and J by 7 bases, with 13 bases between the two germline ends. CDR3 length: 14 residues. From germline, CDR1 is SGHRS and CDR2 YFSETQ. CDR3 sequence: CASSFPGAGNEQFF. CDR3 DNA: TGCGCCAGCAGCTTTCCAGGGGCAGGAAATGAGCAGTTCTTC.

This clonotype appeared a few times. The V gene is TRBV20-1, the J gene TRBJ2-5; D uncertain. CDR3 length: 13 residues. CDR1 is DFQATT, CDR2 SNEGSKA, per germline (reference sequence). V was cut by 3 bases and J by 1 base, with 9 bases left in between. The DNA of the CDR3 is TGCAGTGCTAGCGGCTCGACCCAAGAGACCCAGTACTTC. It yields the protein CSASGSTQETQYF.

This clonotype was observed a few times. The rearrangement links TRBV5-1 to TRBJ2-3; 7 nucleotides align to TRBD2. Germline V gene lookup returns CDR1 SGHRS and CDR2 YFSETQ. The CDR3 has 14 amino acids. Trimming cost V 7 bases and J 2 bases; bases outside gene matches: 7. CDR3 sequence (DNA): TGCGCCAGCGGTCCAGCGGGGAACACAGATACGCAGTATTTT. It codes for CASGPAGNTDTQYF.

The V gene is TRBV7-9, the J gene TRBJ1-2, with D hard to call. V lost 2 bases and J 2 bases, leaving 6 bases between the germline ends. The CDR3 length is 13 residues. Per the germline V gene, CDR1 is SEHNR and CDR2 is FQNEAQ (reference sequence). The CDR3 sequence: CASSLLENYGYTF. CDR3 coding DNA: TGTGCCAGCAGCTTACTAGAGAACTATGGCTACACCTTC.

This clonotype was observed a few times. This chain connects TRBV10-3 to TRBJ2-7; D might be TRBD1 (6 bases). The germline V gene encodes CDR1 ENHRY and CDR2 SYGVKD. Trimming cost V 2 bases and J 1 base, with 12 bases left between them. The CDR3 contains 15 residues. CDR3 coding DNA: TGTGCCATCAGTGAGCCCTTCGGACAGTCCTACGAGCAGTACTTC. It codes for CAISEPFGQSYEQYF.

This chain joins TRBV6-5 and TRBJ1-3; 7 nucleotides align to TRBD1. V dropped 2 bases and J dropped 4; count of bases not matched to a gene: 5. The CDR3 sequence is 15 residues long. CDR1 is MNHEY and CDR2 is SVGAGI in the germline V gene. The CDR3 loop reads CASSYAAGGGNTIYF. The CDR3 DNA is TGTGCCAGCAGTTACGCAGCAGGGGGAGGAAACACCATATATTTT.

The rearrangement links TRBV6-5 to TRBJ1-3; the D is unclear. This CDR3 has 13 amino acids. V lost 4 bases and J 9 bases, leaving 13 bases between the germline ends. Germline lookup yields CDR1 MNHEY and CDR2 SVGAGI. The CDR3: CASSSVWEATIYF. CDR3 bases: TGTGCCAGCAGTTCCGTTTGGGAGGCCACCATATATTTT.

The chain carries TRBV25-1 and TRBJ1-3, with unresolved D. Trimming took 8 bases from V and 0 from J, leaving 8 bases between them. The germline V gene has CDR1 MGHDK and CDR2 SYGVNS. CDR3 length equals 13 residues. CDR3 sequence reads: CASLGLSGNTIYF. In DNA, the CDR3 is TGTGCCAGCCTAGGGCTCTCTGGAAACACCATATATTTT.

This clonotype was detected once. V gene TRBV12-3 or TRBV12-4 combines with J gene TRBJ2-1, with unresolved D. CDR3 size: 15 residues. The V end lost 1 base, the J end lost 1 base, and 8 bases lay between the germline ends. CDR3 bases: TGTGCCAGCAGTTTAGTGAGAGAGTCCTACAATGAGCAGTTCTTC. It yields the protein CASSLVRESYNEQFF.

A few counts support this clonotype. This chain connects TRBV7-8 to TRBJ1-2; D might be TRBD1 (5 bases). With 5 bases removed from V and 6 bases from J, the gap between germline ends came to 19 bases. The CDR3 runs 15 residues. The germline V gene encodes CDR1 SGHVS and CDR2 FQNEAQ. The CDR3, as DNA: TGTGCCAGCAGCCCAACAGCCAGGGTCAACAATGGCTACACCTTC. It encodes CASSPTARVNNGYTF.

The rearrangement links TRBV2 to TRBJ2-5; 13 nucleotides line up with TRBD2. The trim removed 4 bases at V and 11 bases at J, leaving 13 bases unmatched. Germline CDR1 and CDR2: SNHLY and FYNNEI. The CDR3 sequence is 16 residues long. The CDR3, as DNA: TGTGCCAGCAGTGGGGGAACTAGCGGGGGGGCCCACCGGCAGTACTTC. This sequence encodes CASSGGTSGGAHRQYF.

The chain joins TRBV29-1 to TRBJ1-2; 7 nucleotides agree with TRBD1. From germline, CDR1 is SQVTM and CDR2 ANQGSEA. The V segment lost 8 bases and the J segment 3 bases; nucleotides outside the gene matches: 9. This CDR3 comprises 13 residues. The CDR3 sequence is CSIPTGSHYGYTF. The CDR3 DNA sequence: TGCAGCATCCCGACAGGGTCACACTATGGCTACACCTTC.

With regard to this clonotype: A junction end diverges from the germline sequence, so it may reflect a read error. The genes are TRBV28 and TRBJ1-3; D may be TRBD1 (6 bases). Germline CDR1 and CDR2: MDHEN and SYDVKM. The CDR3 has 16 amino acids. CDR3 coding DNA: TGTGCCAGCAGTTTAAGGGGGTTGACCTCTGGAAGCACCATATATTTT. This gives the protein CASSLRGLTSGSTIYF.

This chain links TRBV20-1 with TRBJ2-1; 14 nucleotides line up with TRBD2. This CDR3 comprises 17 residues. With V trimmed by 6 bases and J by 0 bases, 7 bases remained unmatched. Germline CDR1 and CDR2: DFQATT and SNEGSKA (reference sequence). CDR3: CSALTSGRGPSYNEQFF. CDR3 DNA: TGCAGTGCCCTGACTAGCGGGAGGGGCCCCTCCTACAATGAGCAGTTCTTC.

This clonotype showed up just a few times. The J gene is TRBJ2-4, the V gene TRBV6-2 or TRBV6-3; D uncertain. Trimming cost V 5 bases and J 1 base, with 6 bases left between them. This CDR3 has 13 residues. Looked up from germline, CDR1 is MNHEY and CDR2 is SVGEGT. Here the CDR3 DNA reads TGTGCCAGCAGTACGTTTGCCAAAAACATTCAGTACTTC. Its translation: CASSTFAKNIQYF.